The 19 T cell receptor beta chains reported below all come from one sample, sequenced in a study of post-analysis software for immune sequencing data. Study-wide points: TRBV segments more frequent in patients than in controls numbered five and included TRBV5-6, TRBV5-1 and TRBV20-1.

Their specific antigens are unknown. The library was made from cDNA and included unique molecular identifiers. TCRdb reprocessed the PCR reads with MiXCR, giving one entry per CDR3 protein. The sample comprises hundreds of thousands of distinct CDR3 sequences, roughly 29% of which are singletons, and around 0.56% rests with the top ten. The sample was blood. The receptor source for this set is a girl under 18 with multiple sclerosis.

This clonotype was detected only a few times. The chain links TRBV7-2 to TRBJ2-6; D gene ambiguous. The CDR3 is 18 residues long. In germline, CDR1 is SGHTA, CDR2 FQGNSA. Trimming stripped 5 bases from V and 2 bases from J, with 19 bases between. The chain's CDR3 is CASSPQRHLLTGANVLTF. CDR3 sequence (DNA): TGTGCCAGCAGCCCGCAAAGGCACTTACTCACTGGGGCCAACGTCCTGACTTTC. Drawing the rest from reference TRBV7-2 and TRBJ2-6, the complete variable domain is GAGVSQSPSNKVTEKGKDVELRCDPISGHTALYWYRQSLGQGLEFLIYFQGNSAPDKSGLPSDRFSAERTGGSVSTLTIQRTQQEDSAVYLCASSPQRHLLTGANVLTFGAGSRLTVL.

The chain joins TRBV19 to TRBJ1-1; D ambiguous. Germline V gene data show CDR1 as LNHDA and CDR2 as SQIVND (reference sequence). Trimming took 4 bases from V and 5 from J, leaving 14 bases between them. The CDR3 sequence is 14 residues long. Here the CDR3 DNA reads TGTGCCAGTAGTACCCTGGACCTGGCAACTGAAGCTTTCTTT. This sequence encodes CASSTLDLATEAFF.

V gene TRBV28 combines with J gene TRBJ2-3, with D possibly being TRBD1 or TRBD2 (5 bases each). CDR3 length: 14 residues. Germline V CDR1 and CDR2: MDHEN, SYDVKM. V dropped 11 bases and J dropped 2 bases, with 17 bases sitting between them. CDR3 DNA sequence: TGTGCCGTCTTTCCGGGACCGAACACAGATACGCAGTATTTT. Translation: CAVFPGPNTDTQYF.

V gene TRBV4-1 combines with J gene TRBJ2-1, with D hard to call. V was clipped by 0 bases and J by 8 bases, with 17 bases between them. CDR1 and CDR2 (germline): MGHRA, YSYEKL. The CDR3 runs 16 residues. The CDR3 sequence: CASSQEGMDGRDEQFF. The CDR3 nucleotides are TGCGCCAGCAGCCAAGAGGGGATGGATGGTCGGGATGAGCAGTTCTTC.

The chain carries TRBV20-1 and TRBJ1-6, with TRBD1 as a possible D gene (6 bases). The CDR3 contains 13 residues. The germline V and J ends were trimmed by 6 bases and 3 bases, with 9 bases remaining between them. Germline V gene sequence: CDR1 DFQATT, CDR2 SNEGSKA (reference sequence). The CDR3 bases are TGCAGTGCAGGGACATACTATAATTCACCCCTCCACTTT. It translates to CSAGTYYNSPLHF.

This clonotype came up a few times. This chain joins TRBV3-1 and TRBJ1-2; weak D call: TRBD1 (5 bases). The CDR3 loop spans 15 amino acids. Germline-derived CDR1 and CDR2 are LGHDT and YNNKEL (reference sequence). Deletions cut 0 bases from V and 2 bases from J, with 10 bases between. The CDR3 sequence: CASSQDPGPNYGYTF. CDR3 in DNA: TGTGCCAGCAGCCAAGATCCGGGGCCCAACTATGGCTACACCTTC.

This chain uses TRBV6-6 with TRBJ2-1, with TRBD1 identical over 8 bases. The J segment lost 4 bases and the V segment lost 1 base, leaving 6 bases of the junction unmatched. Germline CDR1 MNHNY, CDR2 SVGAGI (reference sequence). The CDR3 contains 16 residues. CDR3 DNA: TGTGCCAGCAGTTACTTAGACAGGGGATTGTACAATGAGCAGTTCTTC. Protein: CASSYLDRGLYNEQFF.

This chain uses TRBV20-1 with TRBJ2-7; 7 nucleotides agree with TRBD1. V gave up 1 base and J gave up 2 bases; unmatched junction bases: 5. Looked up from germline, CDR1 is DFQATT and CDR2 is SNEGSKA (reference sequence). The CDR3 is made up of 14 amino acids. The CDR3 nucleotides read TGCAGTGCTAGAGGAACAGGGGCTACCTACGAGCAGTACTTC. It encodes CSARGTGATYEQYF.

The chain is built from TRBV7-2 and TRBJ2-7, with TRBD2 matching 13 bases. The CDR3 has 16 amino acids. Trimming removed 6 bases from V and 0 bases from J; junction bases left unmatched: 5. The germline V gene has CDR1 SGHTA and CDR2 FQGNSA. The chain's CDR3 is CASRATSGRFSYEQYF. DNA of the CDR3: TGTGCCAGCAGGGCGACTAGCGGGAGGTTCTCCTACGAGCAGTACTTC. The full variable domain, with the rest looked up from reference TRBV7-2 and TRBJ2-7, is GAGVSQSPSNKVTEKGKDVELRCDPISGHTALYWYRQSLGQGLEFLIYFQGNSAPDKSGLPSDRFSAERTGGSVSTLTIQRTQQEDSAVYLCASRATSGRFSYEQYFGPGTRLTVT.

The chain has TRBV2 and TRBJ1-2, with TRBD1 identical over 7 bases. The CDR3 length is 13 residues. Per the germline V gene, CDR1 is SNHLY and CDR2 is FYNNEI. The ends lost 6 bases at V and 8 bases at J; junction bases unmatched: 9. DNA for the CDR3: TGTGCCAGCAGGTTCAGGGGGTCGGACGGCTACACCTTC. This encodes CASRFRGSDGYTF.

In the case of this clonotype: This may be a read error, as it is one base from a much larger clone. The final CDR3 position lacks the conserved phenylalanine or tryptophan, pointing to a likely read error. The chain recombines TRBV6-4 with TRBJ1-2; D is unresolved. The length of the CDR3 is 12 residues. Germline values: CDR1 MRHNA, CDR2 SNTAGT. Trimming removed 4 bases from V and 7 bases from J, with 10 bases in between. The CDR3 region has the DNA TGTGCCAGCAGTGCTCCGGGTCTTGGCTACACCGTC. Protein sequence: CASSAPGLGYTV.

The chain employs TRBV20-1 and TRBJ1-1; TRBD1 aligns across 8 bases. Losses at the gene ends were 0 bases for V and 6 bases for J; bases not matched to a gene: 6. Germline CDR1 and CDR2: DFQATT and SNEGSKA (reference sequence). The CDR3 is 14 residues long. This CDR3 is CSARDRGLAAEAFF. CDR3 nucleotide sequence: TGCAGTGCTAGAGACAGGGGGCTGGCGGCTGAAGCTTTCTTT.

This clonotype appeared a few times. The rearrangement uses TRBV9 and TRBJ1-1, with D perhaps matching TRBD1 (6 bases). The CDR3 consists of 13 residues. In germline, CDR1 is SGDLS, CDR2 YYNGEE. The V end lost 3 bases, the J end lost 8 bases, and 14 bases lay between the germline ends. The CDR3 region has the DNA TGTGCCAGCAGCGCCATGACAGGACAGGAAGCTTTCTTT. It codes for CASSAMTGQEAFF.

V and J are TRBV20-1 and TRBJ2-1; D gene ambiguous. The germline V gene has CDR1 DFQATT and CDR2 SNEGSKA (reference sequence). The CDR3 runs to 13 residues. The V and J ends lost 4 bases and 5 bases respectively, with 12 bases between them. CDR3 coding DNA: TGCAGTGCTAACCGGGTTCGGGACAATGAGCAGTTCTTC. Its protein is CSANRVRDNEQFF.

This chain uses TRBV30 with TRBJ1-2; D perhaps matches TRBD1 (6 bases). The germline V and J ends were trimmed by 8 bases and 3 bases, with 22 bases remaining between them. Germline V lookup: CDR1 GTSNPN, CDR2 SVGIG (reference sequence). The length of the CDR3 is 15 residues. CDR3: CAGAWGQGLDYGYTF. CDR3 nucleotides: TGTGCCGGAGCGTGGGGACAAGGGTTGGACTATGGCTACACCTTC.

The DNA of the CDR3 is TGTGCCAGCAGTTTTTCAGTCGGGGTGCTTGAAGCTTTCTTT. It is translated as CASSFSVGVLEAFF. The J gene is TRBJ1-1, the V gene TRBV12-3 or TRBV12-4, with D uncertain. This CDR3 has 14 residues. V was shortened by 3 bases and J by 7 bases, with 15 bases between the two germline ends.

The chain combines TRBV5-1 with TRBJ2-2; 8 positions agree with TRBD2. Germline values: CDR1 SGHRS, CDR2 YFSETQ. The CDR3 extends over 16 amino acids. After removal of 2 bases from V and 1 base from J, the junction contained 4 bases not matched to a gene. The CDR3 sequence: CASSFTSGMNTGELFF. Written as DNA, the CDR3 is TGCGCCAGCAGCTTCACTAGCGGAATGAACACCGGGGAGCTGTTTTTT.

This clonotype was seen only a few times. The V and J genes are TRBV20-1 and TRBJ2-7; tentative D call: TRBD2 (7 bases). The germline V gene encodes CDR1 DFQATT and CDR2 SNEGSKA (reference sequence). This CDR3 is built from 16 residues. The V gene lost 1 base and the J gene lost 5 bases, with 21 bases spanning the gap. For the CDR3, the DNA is TGCAGTGCTAGAGGGGGGGGGGCACGGATGGGCAACGAGCAGTACTTC. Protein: CSARGGGARMGNEQYF.

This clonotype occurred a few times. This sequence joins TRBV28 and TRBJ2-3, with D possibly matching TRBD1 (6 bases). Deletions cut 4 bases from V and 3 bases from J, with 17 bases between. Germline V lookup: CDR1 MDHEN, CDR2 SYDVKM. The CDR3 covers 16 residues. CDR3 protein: CASSSNPYRETDTQYF. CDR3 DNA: TGTGCCAGCAGTTCTAATCCGTACAGGGAAACAGATACGCAGTATTTT.